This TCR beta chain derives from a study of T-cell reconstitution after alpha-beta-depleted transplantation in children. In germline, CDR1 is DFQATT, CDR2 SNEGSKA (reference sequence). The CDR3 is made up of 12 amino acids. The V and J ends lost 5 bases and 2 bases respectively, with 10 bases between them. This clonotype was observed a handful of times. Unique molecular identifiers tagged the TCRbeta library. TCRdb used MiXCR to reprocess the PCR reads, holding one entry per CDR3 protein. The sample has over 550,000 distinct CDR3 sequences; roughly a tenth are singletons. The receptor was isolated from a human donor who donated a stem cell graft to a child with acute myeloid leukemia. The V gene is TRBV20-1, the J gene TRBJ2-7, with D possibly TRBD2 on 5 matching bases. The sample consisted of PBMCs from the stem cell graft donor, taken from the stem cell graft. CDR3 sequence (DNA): TGCAGTGCTCTTTTGCGGGCCTACGAGCAGTACTTC. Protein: CSALLRAYEQYF.